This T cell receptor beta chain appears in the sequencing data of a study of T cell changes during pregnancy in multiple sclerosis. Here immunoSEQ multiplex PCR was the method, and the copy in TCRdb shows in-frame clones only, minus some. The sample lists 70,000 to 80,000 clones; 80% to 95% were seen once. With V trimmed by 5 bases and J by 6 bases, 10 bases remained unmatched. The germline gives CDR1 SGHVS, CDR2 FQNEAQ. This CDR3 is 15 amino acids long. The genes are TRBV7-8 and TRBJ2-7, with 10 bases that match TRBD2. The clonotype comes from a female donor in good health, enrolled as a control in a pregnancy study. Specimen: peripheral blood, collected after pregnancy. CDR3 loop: CASSERAGGVVEQYF. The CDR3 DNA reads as TGTGCCAGCAGCGAAAGAGCGGGAGGGGTTGTCGAGCAGTACTTC.